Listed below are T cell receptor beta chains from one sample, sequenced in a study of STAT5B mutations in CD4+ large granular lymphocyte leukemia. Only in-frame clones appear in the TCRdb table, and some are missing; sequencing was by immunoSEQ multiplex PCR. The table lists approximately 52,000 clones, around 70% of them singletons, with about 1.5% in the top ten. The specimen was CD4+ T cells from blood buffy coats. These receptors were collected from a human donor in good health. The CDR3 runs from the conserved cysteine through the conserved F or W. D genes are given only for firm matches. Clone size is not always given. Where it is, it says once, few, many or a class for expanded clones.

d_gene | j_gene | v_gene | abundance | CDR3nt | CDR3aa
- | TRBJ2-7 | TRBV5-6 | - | TGTGCCAGCAGTCAGGGGTTCTATACCTACGAGCAGTACTTC | CASSQGFYTYEQYF
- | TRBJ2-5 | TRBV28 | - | TGTGCCAGCAGCTATCAGGGCTTTGGGAGAGAGACCCAGTACTTC | CASSYQGFGRETQYF
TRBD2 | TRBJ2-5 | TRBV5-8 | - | TGTGCCAGCAGCTTGGCCGGGGGGGTCGGAGAGACCCAGTACTTC | CASSLAGGVGETQYF
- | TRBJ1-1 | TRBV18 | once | TGTGCCAGCTCACCACAGGGTGCTGCCGGGGGGAACACTGAAGCTTTCTTT | CASSPQGAAGGNTEAFF
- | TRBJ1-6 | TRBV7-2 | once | TGTGCCAGCAGCGGCTCACAGGGAATTAATTCACCCCTCCACTTT | CASSGSQGINSPLHF
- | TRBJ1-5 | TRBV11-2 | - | TGTGCCAGCAGCTTAGATGCTGGGGGTCAGCCCCAGCATTTT | CASSLDAGGQPQHF
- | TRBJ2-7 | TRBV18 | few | TGTGCCAGCTCACCACCGACCACGACCTACGAGCAGTACTTC | CASSPPTTTYEQYF
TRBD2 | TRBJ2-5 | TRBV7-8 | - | TGTGCCAGCAGCTTAGGAGCGGGGGGGAGAGAGACCCAGTACTTC | CASSLGAGGRETQYF
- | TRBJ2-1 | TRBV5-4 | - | TGTGCCAGCAGCCCCTCTGGAGGGGGGGCCTCCTACAATGAGCAGTTCTTC | CASSPSGGGASYNEQFF
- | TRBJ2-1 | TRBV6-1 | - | TGTGCCAGCTCTCCGCCCCCCAGGCATGAGCAGTTCTTC | CASSPPPRHEQFF
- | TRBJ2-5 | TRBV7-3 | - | TGTGCCAGCAGCCTTCTGGACGGAGAGACCCAGTACTTC | CASSLLDGETQYF
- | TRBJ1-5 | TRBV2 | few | TGTGCCAGCACCGAGGGGTCCAGTGGTCAGCCCCAGCATTTT | CASTEGSSGQPQHF
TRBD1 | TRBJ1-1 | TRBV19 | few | TGTGCCAGTACTTTGGACAGGTTGAACACTGAAGCTTTCTTT | CASTLDRLNTEAFF
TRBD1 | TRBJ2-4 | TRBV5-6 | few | TGTGCCAGCAGCTACTGGACAGGGGCGGCCAAAAACATTCAGTACTTC | CASSYWTGAAKNIQYF
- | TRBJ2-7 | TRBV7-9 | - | TGTGCCAGCAGCTCCAGGGGTCTCGAGCAGTACTTC | CASSSRGLEQYF
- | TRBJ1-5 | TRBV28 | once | TGTGCCAGCATAGCCCCGGGTGAGGGGACCCAGCATTTT | CASIAPGEGTQHF
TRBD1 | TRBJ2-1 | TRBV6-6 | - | TGTGCCAGCAGTCCCGGGACAGTCTACAATGAGCAGTTCTTC | CASSPGTVYNEQFF
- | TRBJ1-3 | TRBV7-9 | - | TGTGCCAGCAGCTTACTCAGCTCTGGAAACACCATATATTTT | CASSLLSSGNTIYF
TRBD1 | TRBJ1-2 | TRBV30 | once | TGTGCCTGGAGCGGAGGATGGGGGACAGGGTCTGTTCTCGCGGGGTACACCTTC | CAWSGGWGTGSVLAGYTF
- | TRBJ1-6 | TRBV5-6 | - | TGTGCCAGCAGCCCCCTCGGGGGAGCCTATAATTCACCCCTCCACTTT | CASSPLGGAYNSPLHF
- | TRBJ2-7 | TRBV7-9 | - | TGTGCCAGCAGCTTAGGGGCCAGCAGGGCCGGTTCTTACGAGCAGTACTTC | CASSLGASRAGSYEQYF
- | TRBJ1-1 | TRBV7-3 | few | TGTGCCAGCAGCCGCGGGGCTGCGGCCACTGAAGCTTTCTTT | CASSRGAAATEAFF
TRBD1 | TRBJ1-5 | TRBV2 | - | TGTGCCAGCAGAGACACAGGGGGCGCGGGTCAGCCCCAGCATTTT | CASRDTGGAGQPQHF
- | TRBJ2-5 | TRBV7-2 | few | TGTGCCAGCAGCTCCGGGGACCCCTCGGAGACCCAGTACTTC | CASSSGDPSETQYF
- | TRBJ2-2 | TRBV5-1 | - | TGCGCCAGCAGCTTGGGCTCCTTCACCGGGGAGCTGTTTTTT | CASSLGSFTGELFF
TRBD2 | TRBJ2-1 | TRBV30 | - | TGTGCCTGGACCGATAGCGGGGACGTAAATGAGCAGTTCTTC | CAWTDSGDVNEQFF
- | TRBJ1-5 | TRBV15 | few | TGTGCCACCAGCGAGATTTTCAATCAGCCCCAGCATTTT | CATSEIFNQPQHF
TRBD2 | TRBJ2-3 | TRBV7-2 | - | TGTGCCAGCAGCCAACTAGCGGGGGGGCCGGGAGATACGCAGTATTTT | CASSQLAGGPGDTQYF
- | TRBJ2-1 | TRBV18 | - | TGTGCCAGCTCACGCCTGGCGGTGAGGGATGAGCAGTTCTTC | CASSRLAVRDEQFF
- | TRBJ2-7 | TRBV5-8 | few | TGTGCCAGCAGCTTGTTAGCAGGGACCTACGAGCAGTACTTC | CASSLLAGTYEQYF
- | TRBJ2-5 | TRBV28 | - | TGTGCCAGCAGTGAGACGAGAACCCAGTACTTC | CASSETRTQYF
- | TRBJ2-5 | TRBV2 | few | TGTGCCAGCAGCTTATCAGCAGTCCAAGAGACCCAGTACTTC | CASSLSAVQETQYF
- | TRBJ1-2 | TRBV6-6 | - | TGTGCCACGAAAACAGGGTATGGTAACTATGGCTACACCTTC | CATKTGYGNYGYTF
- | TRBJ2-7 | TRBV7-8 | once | TGTGCCAGCAGCCCCCGGGCAGATGCCTACGAGCAGTACTTC | CASSPRADAYEQYF
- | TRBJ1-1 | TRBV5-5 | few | TGTGCCAGCAGCTCACAGGGGAACACTGAAGCTTTCTTT | CASSSQGNTEAFF
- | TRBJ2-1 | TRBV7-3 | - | TGTGCCAGCAGCACCGGGGAGGCGGTGAATGAGCAGTTCTTC | CASSTGEAVNEQFF
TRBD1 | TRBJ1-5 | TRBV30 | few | TGTGCCTTGACAGGGGCAGATAGCAATCAGCCCCAGCATTTT | CALTGADSNQPQHF
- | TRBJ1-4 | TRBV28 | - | TGTGCCAGCAGACCAGGGTCAACTAATGAAAAACTGTTTTTT | CASRPGSTNEKLFF
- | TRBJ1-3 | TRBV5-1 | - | TGCGCCAGCAGCGAAACGGGGGCGATCTCTGGAAACACCATATATTTT | CASSETGAISGNTIYF
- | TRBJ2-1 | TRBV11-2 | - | TGTGCCAGCAGCTTCGTGTCAGGGGCCGACAATGAGCAGTTCTTC | CASSFVSGADNEQFF